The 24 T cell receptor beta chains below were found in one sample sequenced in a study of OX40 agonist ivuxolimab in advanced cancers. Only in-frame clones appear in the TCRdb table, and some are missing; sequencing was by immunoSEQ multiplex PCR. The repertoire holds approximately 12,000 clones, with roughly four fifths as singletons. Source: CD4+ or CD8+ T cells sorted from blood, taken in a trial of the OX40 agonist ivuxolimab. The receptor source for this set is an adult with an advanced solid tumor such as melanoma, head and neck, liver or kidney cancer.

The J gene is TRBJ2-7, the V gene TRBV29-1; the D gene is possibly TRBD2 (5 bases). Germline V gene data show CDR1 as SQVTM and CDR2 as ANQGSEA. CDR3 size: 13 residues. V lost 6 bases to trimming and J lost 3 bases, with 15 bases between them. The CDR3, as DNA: TGCAGCGTAAGGCTAGCAAACGGCTACGAGCAGTACTTC. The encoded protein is CSVRLANGYEQYF.

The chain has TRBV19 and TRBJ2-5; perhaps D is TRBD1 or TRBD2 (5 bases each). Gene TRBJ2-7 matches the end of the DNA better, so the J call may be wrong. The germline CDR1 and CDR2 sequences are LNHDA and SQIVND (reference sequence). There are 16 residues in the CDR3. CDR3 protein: CAILHREGRPRYEQYF. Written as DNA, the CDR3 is TGTGCCATCCTGCACCGCGAGGGGCGGCCTCGATACGAGCAGTACTTC.

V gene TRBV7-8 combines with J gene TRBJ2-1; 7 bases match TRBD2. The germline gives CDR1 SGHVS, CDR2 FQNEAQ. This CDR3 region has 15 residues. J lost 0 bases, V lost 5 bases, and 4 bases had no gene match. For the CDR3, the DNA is TGTGCCAGCAGCCAGCGGGGCGGCTCCTACAATGAGCAGTTCTTC. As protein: CASSQRGGSYNEQFF.

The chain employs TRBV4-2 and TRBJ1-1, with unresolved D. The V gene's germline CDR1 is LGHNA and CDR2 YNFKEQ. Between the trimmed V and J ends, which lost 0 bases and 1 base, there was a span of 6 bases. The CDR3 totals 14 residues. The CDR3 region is CASSQDLGNTEAFF. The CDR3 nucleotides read TGTGCCAGCAGCCAAGATCTTGGGAACACTGAAGCTTTCTTT.

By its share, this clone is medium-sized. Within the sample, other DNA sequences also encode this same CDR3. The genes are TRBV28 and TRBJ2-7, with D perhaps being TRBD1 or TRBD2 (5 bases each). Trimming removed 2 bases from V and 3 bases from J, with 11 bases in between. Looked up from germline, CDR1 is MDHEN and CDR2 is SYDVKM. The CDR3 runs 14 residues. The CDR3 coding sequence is TGTGCCAGCAGTTTAGGGGGACCCCTCTACGAGCAGTACTTC. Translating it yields CASSLGGPLYEQYF.

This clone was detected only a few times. CDR3 sequence reads: CASRGGGSYGYTF. Written as DNA, the CDR3 is TGTGCCAGCAGGGGTGGGGGGAGCTATGGCTACACCTTC. The V call is TRBV28, the J call TRBJ1-2; possibly TRBD1 for D (5 bases). Germline V gives CDR1 MDHEN, CDR2 SYDVKM. Deletions cut 6 bases from V and 4 bases from J, with 12 bases between. The CDR3 spans 13 residues.

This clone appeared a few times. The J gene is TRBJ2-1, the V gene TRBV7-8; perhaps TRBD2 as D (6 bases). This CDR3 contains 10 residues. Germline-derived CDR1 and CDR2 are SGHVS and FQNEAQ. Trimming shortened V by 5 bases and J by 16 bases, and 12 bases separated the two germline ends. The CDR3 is CASSPRLDFF. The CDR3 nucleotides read TGTGCCAGCAGCCCTAGACTAGACTTCTTC.

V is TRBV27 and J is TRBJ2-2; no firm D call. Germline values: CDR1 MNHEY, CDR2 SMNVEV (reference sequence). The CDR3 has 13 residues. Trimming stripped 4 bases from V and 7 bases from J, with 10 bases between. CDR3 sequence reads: CASSWQAGGELFF. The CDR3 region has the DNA TGTGCCAGCAGTTGGCAGGCCGGCGGGGAGCTGTTTTTT.

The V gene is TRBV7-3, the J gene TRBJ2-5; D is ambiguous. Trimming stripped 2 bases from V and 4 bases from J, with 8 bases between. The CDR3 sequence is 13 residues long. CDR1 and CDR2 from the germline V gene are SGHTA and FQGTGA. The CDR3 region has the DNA TGTGCCAGCAGCTTACTTCCCGGAGAGACCCAGTACTTC. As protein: CASSLLPGETQYF.

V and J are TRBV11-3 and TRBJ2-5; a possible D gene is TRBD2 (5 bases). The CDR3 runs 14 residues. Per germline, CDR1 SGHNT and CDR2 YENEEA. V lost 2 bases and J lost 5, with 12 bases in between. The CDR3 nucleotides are TGTGCCAGCAGCTTATCGGGGTTGGGGGAGACCCAGTACTTC. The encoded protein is CASSLSGLGETQYF. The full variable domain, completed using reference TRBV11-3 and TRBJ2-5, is EAGVVQSPRYKIIEKKQPVAFWCNPISGHNTLYWYLQNLGQGPELLIRYENEEAVDDSQLPKDRFSAERLKGVDSTLKIQPAELGDSAVYLCASSLSGLGETQYFGPGTRLLVL.

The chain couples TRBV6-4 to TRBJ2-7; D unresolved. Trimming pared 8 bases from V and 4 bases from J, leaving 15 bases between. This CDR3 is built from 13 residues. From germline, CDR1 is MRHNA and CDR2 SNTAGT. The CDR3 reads CASPTGRGYEQYF. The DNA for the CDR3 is TGTGCCAGCCCGACGGGCCGTGGGTACGAGCAGTACTTC.

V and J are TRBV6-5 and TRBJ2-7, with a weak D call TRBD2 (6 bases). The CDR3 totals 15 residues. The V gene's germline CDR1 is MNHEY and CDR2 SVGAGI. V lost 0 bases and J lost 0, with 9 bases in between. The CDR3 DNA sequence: TGTGCCAGCAGTTACTCGGGAGGCAGCTCCTACGAGCAGTACTTC. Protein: CASSYSGGSSYEQYF.

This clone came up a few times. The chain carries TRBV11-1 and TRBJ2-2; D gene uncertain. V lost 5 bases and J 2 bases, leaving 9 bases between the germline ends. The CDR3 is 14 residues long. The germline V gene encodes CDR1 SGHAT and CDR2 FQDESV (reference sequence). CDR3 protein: CASSRKGNTGELFF. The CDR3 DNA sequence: TGTGCCAGCAGCCGAAAGGGAAACACCGGGGAGCTGTTTTTT.

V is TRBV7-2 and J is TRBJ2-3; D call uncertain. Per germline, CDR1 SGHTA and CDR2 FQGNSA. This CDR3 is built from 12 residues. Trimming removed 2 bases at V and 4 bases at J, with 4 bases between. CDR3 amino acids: CASSLSPDTQYF. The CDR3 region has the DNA TGTGCCAGCAGCTTAAGCCCAGATACGCAGTATTTT.

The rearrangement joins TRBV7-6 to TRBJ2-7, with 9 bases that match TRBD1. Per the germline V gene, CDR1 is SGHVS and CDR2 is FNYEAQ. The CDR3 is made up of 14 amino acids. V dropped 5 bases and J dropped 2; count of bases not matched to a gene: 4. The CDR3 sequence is CASSPNRGPYEQYF. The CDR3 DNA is TGTGCCAGCAGCCCGAACAGGGGGCCCTACGAGCAGTACTTC.

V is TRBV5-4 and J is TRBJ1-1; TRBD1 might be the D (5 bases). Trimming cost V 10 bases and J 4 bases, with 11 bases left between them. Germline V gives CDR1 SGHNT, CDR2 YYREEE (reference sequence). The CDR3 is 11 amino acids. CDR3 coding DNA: TGTGCCTCAACCGGGGGCACTGAAGCTTTCTTT. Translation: CASTGGTEAFF.

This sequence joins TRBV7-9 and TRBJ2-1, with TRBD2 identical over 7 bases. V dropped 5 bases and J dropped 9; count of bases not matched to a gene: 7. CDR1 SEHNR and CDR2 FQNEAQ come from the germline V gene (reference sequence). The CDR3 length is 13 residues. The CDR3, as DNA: TGTGCCAGCAGCCCCCGACTAGCAAGTGAGCAGTTCTTC. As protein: CASSPRLASEQFF.

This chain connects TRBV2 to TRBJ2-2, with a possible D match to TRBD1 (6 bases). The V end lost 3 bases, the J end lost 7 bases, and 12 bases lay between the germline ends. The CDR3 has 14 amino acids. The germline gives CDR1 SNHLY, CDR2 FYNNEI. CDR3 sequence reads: CASSEWGQIGELFF. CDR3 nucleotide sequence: TGTGCCAGCAGTGAGTGGGGGCAAATCGGGGAGCTGTTTTTT.

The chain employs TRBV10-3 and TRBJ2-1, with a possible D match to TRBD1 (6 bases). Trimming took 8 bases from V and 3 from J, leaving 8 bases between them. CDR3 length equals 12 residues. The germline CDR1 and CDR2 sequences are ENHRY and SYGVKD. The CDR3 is CAIGDNYNEQFF. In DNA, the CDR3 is TGTGCCATCGGGGACAACTACAATGAGCAGTTCTTC.

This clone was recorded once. CDR3 sequence (DNA): TGTGCCAGCAGCGCTGGCGGTAGCGCCACAGACCAGCAGTACTTC. Protein sequence: CASSAGGSATDQQYF. The gene calls are TRBV9 and TRBJ2-7; D is perhaps TRBD2 (5 bases). Trimming shortened V by 3 bases and J by 8 bases, and 21 bases separated the two germline ends. This CDR3 has 15 residues. Germline V gene lookup returns CDR1 SGDLS and CDR2 YYNGEE. The complete variable domain, with remaining parts taken from reference TRBV9 and TRBJ2-7, reads DSGVTQTPKHLITATGQRVTLRCSPRSGDLSVYWYQQSLDQGLQFLIQYYNGEERAKGNILERFSAQQFPDLHSELNLSSLELGDSALYFCASSAGGSATDQQYFGPGTRLTVT.

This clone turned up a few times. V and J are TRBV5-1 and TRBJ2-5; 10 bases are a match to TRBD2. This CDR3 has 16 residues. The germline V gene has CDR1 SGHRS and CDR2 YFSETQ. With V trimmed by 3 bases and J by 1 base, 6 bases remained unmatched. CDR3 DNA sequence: TGCGCCAGCAGCTCCGGACTAGCGGATATCCAAGAGACCCAGTACTTC. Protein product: CASSSGLADIQETQYF.

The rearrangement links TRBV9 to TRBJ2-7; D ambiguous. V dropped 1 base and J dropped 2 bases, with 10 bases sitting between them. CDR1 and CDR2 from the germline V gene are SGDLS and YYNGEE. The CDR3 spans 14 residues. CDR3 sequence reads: CASSVLAGTYEQYF. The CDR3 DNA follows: TGTGCCAGCAGCGTATTAGCTGGGACCTACGAGCAGTACTTC.

CDR3 nucleotide sequence: TGTGCCAGCAGCATCAACCAATTAAACACTGAAGCTTTCTTT. It translates to CASSINQLNTEAFF. The V call is TRBV27, the J call TRBJ1-1; D remains ambiguous. From germline, CDR1 is MNHEY and CDR2 SMNVEV (reference sequence). The CDR3 sequence is 14 residues long. V was shortened by 6 bases and J by 2 bases, with 13 bases between the two germline ends.

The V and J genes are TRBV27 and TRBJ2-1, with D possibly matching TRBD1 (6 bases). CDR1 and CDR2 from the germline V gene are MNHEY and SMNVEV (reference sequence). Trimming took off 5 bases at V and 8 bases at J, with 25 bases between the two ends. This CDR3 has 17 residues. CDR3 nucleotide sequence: TGTGCCAGCAGTCTGGTGGCCGGGACATTTTTGGACCATGAGCAGTTCTTC. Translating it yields CASSLVAGTFLDHEQFF.